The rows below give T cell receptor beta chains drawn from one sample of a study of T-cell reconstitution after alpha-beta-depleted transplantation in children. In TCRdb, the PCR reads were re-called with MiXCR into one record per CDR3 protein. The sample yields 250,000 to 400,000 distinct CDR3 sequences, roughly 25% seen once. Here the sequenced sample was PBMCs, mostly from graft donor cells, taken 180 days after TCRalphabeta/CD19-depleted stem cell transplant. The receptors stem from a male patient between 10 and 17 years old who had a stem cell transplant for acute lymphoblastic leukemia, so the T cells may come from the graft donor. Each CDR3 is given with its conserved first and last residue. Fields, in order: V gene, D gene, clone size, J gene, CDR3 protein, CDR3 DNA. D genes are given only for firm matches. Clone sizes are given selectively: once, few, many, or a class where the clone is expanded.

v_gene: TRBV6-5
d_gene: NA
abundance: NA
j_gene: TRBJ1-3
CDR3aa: CASSYELWGGNTIYF
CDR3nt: TGTGCCAGCAGTTACGAGTTGTGGGGTGGAAACACCATATATTTT

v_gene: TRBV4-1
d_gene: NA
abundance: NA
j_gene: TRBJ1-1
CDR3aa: CASSQLGGGTEAFF
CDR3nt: TGCGCCAGCAGCCAGCTCGGGGGGGGCACTGAAGCTTTCTTT

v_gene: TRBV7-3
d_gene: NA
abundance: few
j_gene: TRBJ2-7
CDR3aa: CASSGGASSPYEQYF
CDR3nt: TGTGCCAGCAGCGGTGGGGCTAGCAGCCCTTACGAGCAGTACTTC

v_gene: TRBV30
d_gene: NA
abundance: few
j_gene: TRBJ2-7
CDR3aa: CAFMPAAPYEQYF
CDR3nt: TGTGCCTTTATGCCGGCAGCCCCCTACGAGCAGTACTTC

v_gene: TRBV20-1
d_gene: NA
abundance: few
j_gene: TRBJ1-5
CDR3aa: CSARDQFSNQPQHF
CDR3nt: TGCAGTGCTAGAGATCAGTTCTCCAATCAGCCCCAGCATTTT

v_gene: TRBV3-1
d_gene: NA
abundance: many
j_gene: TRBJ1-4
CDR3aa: CASPLPRAGSNEKLFF
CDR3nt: TGTGCCAGCCCCCTCCCTCGAGCAGGATCCAATGAAAAACTGTTTTTT

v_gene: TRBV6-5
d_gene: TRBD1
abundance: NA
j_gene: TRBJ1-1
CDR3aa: CASSYRGTGDTEAFF
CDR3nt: TGTGCCAGCAGTTACCGCGGGACAGGAGACACTGAAGCTTTCTTT

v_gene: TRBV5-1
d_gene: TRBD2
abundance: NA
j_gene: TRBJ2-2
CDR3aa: CASTGTSGNTGELFF
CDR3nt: TGCGCCAGCACAGGGACTAGCGGGAACACCGGGGAGCTGTTTTTT

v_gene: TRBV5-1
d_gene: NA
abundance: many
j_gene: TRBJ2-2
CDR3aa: CASSSGFQSQPGELFF
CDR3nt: TGCGCCAGCAGCTCCGGCTTTCAGTCCCAACCCGGGGAGCTGTTTTTT

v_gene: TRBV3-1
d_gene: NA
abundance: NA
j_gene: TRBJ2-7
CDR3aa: CASSQGGDGYEQYF
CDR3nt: TGTGCCAGCAGCCAAGGGGGGGACGGTTACGAGCAGTACTTC

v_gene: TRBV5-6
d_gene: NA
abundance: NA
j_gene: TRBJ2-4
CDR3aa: CASSSGGRNIQYF
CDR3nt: TGTGCCAGCAGCTCTGGGGGGAGAAACATTCAGTACTTC

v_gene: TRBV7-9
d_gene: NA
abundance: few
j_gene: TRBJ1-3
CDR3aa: CASSTRQAPSGNTIYF
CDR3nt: TGTGCCAGCAGCACCCGACAGGCCCCCTCTGGAAACACCATATATTTT

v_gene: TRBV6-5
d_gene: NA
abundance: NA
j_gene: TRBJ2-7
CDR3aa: CASSYSNPPIYEQYF
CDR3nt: TGTGCCAGCAGTTACTCGAATCCGCCAATCTACGAGCAGTACTTC

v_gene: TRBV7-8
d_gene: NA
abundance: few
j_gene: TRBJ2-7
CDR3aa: CASSSLAEISYEQYF
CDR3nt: TGTGCCAGCAGCTCTCTAGCTGAGATCTCCTACGAGCAGTACTTC

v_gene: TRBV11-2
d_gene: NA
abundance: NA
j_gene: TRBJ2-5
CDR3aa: CASSGGSRETQYF
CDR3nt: TGTGCCAGCAGCGGCGGGTCTCGGGAGACCCAGTACTTC

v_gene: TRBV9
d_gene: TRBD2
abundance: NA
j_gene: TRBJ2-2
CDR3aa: CASSEAGSNTGELFF
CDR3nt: TGTGCCAGCTCCGAAGCGGGGTCGAACACCGGGGAGCTGTTTTTT